These T cell receptor beta chains were read from a single sample in a study of blood T cells in healthy people across ages. MiXCR was run by TCRdb on the 5' RACE reads, yielding one entry per CDR3 protein. The sample carries over a million distinct CDR3 sequences, around 39% recorded once. Sequenced material: blood. These receptors all stem from a young woman in good health. CDR3s include the opening cysteine and the closing phenylalanine or tryptophan. Fields, in order: clone size, CDR3 length, V gene, D gene, J gene, CDR3 protein, CDR3 DNA. A D gene is named only where the DNA matches it firmly. Clone size is given for some rows only: seen once, a few or many times, or a class if the clone is expanded.

clone_size: -
cdr3_length: 14
v_call: TRBV10-3
d_call: TRBD1
j_call: TRBJ1-4
cdr3_aa: CAISSGTGDEELFF
cdr3_nt: TGTGCCATCAGCTCCGGGACAGGGGATGAAGAACTGTTTTTT

clone_size: -
cdr3_length: 14
v_call: TRBV27
d_call: -
j_call: TRBJ2-3
cdr3_aa: CASSLMGDTDTQYF
cdr3_nt: TGTGCCAGCAGTCTTATGGGAGACACAGATACGCAGTATTTT

clone_size: -
cdr3_length: 15
v_call: TRBV12-5
d_call: TRBD1
j_call: TRBJ2-3
cdr3_aa: CTSGETGSRADTQYF
cdr3_nt: TGTACTAGTGGAGAGACAGGGTCGCGGGCAGATACGCAGTATTTT

clone_size: many
cdr3_length: 13
v_call: TRBV4-1
d_call: -
j_call: TRBJ2-7
cdr3_aa: CASSQGLFYEQYF
cdr3_nt: TGCGCCAGCAGCCAAGGACTATTCTACGAGCAGTACTTC

clone_size: few
cdr3_length: 15
v_call: TRBV3-1
d_call: TRBD2
j_call: TRBJ2-7
cdr3_aa: CASSQDRLAGGEQYF
cdr3_nt: TGTGCCAGCAGCCAAGATCGACTAGCGGGAGGCGAGCAGTACTTC

clone_size: -
cdr3_length: 15
v_call: TRBV12-3/TRBV12-4
d_call: TRBD1
j_call: TRBJ2-5
cdr3_aa: CASSQTGGTYNEQYF
cdr3_nt: TGTGCCAGCAGTCAGACAGGGGGAACGTACAATGAGCAGTACTTC

clone_size: -
cdr3_length: 14
v_call: TRBV4-2
d_call: -
j_call: TRBJ2-3
cdr3_aa: CASSQGGSADTQYF
cdr3_nt: TGTGCCAGCAGCCAGGGTGGCTCGGCAGATACGCAGTATTTT

clone_size: -
cdr3_length: 18
v_call: TRBV3-1
d_call: -
j_call: TRBJ1-6
cdr3_aa: CASSQERGMSSYNSPLHF
cdr3_nt: TGTGCCAGCAGCCAAGAGCGCGGGATGAGCTCCTATAATTCACCCCTCCACTTT

clone_size: few
cdr3_length: 14
v_call: TRBV7-9
d_call: -
j_call: TRBJ1-2
cdr3_aa: CASSGNSPLYGYTF
cdr3_nt: TGTGCCAGCAGCGGGAACTCCCCCCTCTATGGCTACACCTTC

clone_size: few
cdr3_length: 14
v_call: TRBV2
d_call: -
j_call: TRBJ2-7
cdr3_aa: CASSEDPWYYEQYF
cdr3_nt: TGTGCCAGCAGTGAAGACCCCTGGTACTACGAGCAGTACTTC

clone_size: few
cdr3_length: 15
v_call: TRBV6-5
d_call: -
j_call: TRBJ1-6
cdr3_aa: CASSAPLWRNSPLHF
cdr3_nt: TGTGCCAGCAGTGCGCCACTCTGGCGTAATTCACCCCTCCACTTT

clone_size: -
cdr3_length: 13
v_call: TRBV18
d_call: -
j_call: TRBJ1-4
cdr3_aa: CASSPGRQEKLFF
cdr3_nt: TGTGCCAGCTCCCCAGGGAGGCAGGAAAAACTGTTTTTT

clone_size: -
cdr3_length: 14
v_call: TRBV7-2
d_call: -
j_call: TRBJ2-7
cdr3_aa: CATRLAATTYEQYF
cdr3_nt: TGTGCCACCCGCTTAGCGGCGACCACTTACGAGCAGTACTTC

clone_size: -
cdr3_length: 16
v_call: TRBV4-2
d_call: -
j_call: TRBJ2-5
cdr3_aa: CASSPGSRPEKETQYF
cdr3_nt: TGTGCCAGCAGCCCCGGGAGTCGGCCAGAAAAAGAGACCCAGTACTTC

clone_size: once
cdr3_length: 14
v_call: TRBV27
d_call: -
j_call: TRBJ2-2
cdr3_aa: CASSLSDGYGELFF
cdr3_nt: TGTGCCAGCAGTTTATCCGACGGGTACGGGGAGCTGTTTTTT

clone_size: many
cdr3_length: 15
v_call: TRBV12-3/TRBV12-4
d_call: TRBD2
j_call: TRBJ2-7
cdr3_aa: CASSPTSGPSYEQYF
cdr3_nt: TGTGCCAGCAGTCCAACTAGCGGGCCTTCATACGAGCAGTACTTC

clone_size: few
cdr3_length: 15
v_call: TRBV10-3
d_call: -
j_call: TRBJ2-1
cdr3_aa: CAISEVQGIYNEQFF
cdr3_nt: TGTGCCATCAGTGAAGTACAGGGAATCTACAATGAGCAGTTCTTC

clone_size: -
cdr3_length: 13
v_call: TRBV5-1
d_call: -
j_call: TRBJ2-1
cdr3_aa: CASSVETTYEQFF
cdr3_nt: TGCGCCAGCAGCGTGGAGACAACCTACGAGCAGTTCTTC

clone_size: -
cdr3_length: 17
v_call: TRBV3-1
d_call: -
j_call: TRBJ2-7
cdr3_aa: CASGQSFSGRGSYEQYF
cdr3_nt: TGTGCCAGCGGCCAATCCTTCAGTGGCAGGGGATCCTACGAGCAGTACTTC

clone_size: -
cdr3_length: 15
v_call: TRBV5-1
d_call: -
j_call: TRBJ1-4
cdr3_aa: CASSPGPGANEKLFF
cdr3_nt: TGCGCCAGCAGCCCGGGACCTGGGGCTAATGAAAAACTGTTTTTT

clone_size: -
cdr3_length: 16
v_call: TRBV4-2
d_call: TRBD2
j_call: TRBJ2-5
cdr3_aa: CASSQEWTSSKETQYF
cdr3_nt: TGTGCCAGCAGCCAAGAGTGGACTAGCTCGAAAGAGACCCAGTACTTC

clone_size: once
cdr3_length: 14
v_call: TRBV20-1
d_call: TRBD2
j_call: TRBJ2-1
cdr3_aa: CSARSGSNYNEQVF
cdr3_nt: TGCAGTGCTAGAAGCGGGAGCAACTACAATGAGCAGGTCTTC

clone_size: -
cdr3_length: 13
v_call: TRBV15
d_call: -
j_call: TRBJ2-3
cdr3_aa: CATSRARTDTQYF
cdr3_nt: TGTGCCACCAGCAGAGCTAGAACAGATACGCAGTATTTT

clone_size: -
cdr3_length: 13
v_call: TRBV2
d_call: TRBD1
j_call: TRBJ1-2
cdr3_aa: CASRGQGAYGYTF
cdr3_nt: TGTGCCAGCAGGGGGCAGGGGGCATATGGCTACACCTTC

clone_size: -
cdr3_length: 15
v_call: TRBV12-3/TRBV12-4
d_call: TRBD2
j_call: TRBJ2-7
cdr3_aa: CASSLRASGGNEQYF
cdr3_nt: TGTGCCAGCAGTTTAAGGGCTAGCGGGGGTAACGAGCAGTACTTC

clone_size: -
cdr3_length: 14
v_call: TRBV20-1
d_call: -
j_call: TRBJ1-1
cdr3_aa: CSARKGEWATEAFF
cdr3_nt: TGCAGTGCTAGAAAGGGGGAATGGGCCACTGAAGCTTTCTTT

clone_size: few
cdr3_length: 11
v_call: TRBV20-1
d_call: -
j_call: TRBJ1-1
cdr3_aa: CSARQLGEAFF
cdr3_nt: TGCAGTGCTAGACAGCTGGGAGAAGCTTTCTTT

clone_size: -
cdr3_length: 16
v_call: TRBV3-1
d_call: TRBD2
j_call: TRBJ2-1
cdr3_aa: CASSQGSGGRYNEQFF
cdr3_nt: TGTGCCAGCAGCCAAGGGAGCGGGGGTCGATACAATGAGCAGTTCTTC

clone_size: few
cdr3_length: 15
v_call: TRBV21-1
d_call: -
j_call: TRBJ2-7
cdr3_aa: CASSKGRGPSPEQYF
cdr3_nt: TGTGCCAGCAGCAAAGGTAGGGGACCCTCTCCCGAGCAGTACTTC

clone_size: few
cdr3_length: 14
v_call: TRBV7-8
d_call: -
j_call: TRBJ2-5
cdr3_aa: CASSETPLQSTQYF
cdr3_nt: TGTGCCAGCAGCGAAACCCCGTTACAGTCGACCCAGTACTTC

clone_size: -
cdr3_length: 11
v_call: TRBV2
d_call: -
j_call: TRBJ2-1
cdr3_aa: CASVIRDTGFF
cdr3_nt: TGTGCCAGCGTCATCAGGGACACAGGGTTCTTC

clone_size: few
cdr3_length: 13
v_call: TRBV6-2/TRBV6-3
d_call: -
j_call: TRBJ2-3
cdr3_aa: CASRPGAGDTQYF
cdr3_nt: TGTGCCAGCCGACCGGGGGCCGGGGATACGCAGTATTTT

clone_size: -
cdr3_length: 13
v_call: TRBV18
d_call: -
j_call: TRBJ1-3
cdr3_aa: CASSPRGGNTIYF
cdr3_nt: TGTGCCAGCTCCCCGAGAGGTGGAAACACCATATATTTT

clone_size: -
cdr3_length: 14
v_call: TRBV3-1
d_call: TRBD1
j_call: TRBJ2-1
cdr3_aa: CASSRQGSLETQFF
cdr3_nt: TGTGCCAGCAGCCGACAGGGATCCCTAGAGACCCAGTTCTTC

clone_size: -
cdr3_length: 17
v_call: TRBV10-2
d_call: -
j_call: TRBJ2-1
cdr3_aa: CASSAGRGGISYNEQFF
cdr3_nt: TGCGCCAGCAGTGCGGGCAGGGGGGGGATCTCCTACAATGAGCAGTTCTTC

clone_size: -
cdr3_length: 16
v_call: TRBV5-1
d_call: -
j_call: TRBJ1-2
cdr3_aa: CASSSRAMNTNYGYTF
cdr3_nt: TGCGCCAGCAGCTCCCGGGCCATGAATACTAACTATGGCTACACCTTC

clone_size: -
cdr3_length: 16
v_call: TRBV9
d_call: -
j_call: TRBJ2-5
cdr3_aa: CASSVEGSSFWETQYF
cdr3_nt: TGTGCCAGCAGCGTAGAGGGGTCTAGCTTTTGGGAGACCCAGTACTTC